A selection of T cell receptor beta chains follows, all from one sample in a study of T-cell reconstitution after alpha-beta-depleted transplantation in children. TCRdb passed the PCR reads through MiXCR, listing each CDR3 protein once. The sample contains 200,000 to 250,000 distinct CDR3 sequences, 20% to 30% of which appear only once. The material was PBMCs, obtained before TCRalphabeta/CD19-depleted stem cell transplant. Every receptor here comes from a girl aged 2 to 9 with Fanconi anemia, due to receive a stem cell transplant. The CDR3 runs from the conserved cysteine through the conserved F or W. A D gene is named only where the DNA matches it firmly. Size values are once, few and many counts, or a class for expanded clones, and some rows have none.

abundance: many
d_gene: .
v_gene: TRBV5-1
j_gene: TRBJ2-3
CDR3nt: TGCGCCAGCAGGTCTTTGGCAGTTTTCACAGATACGCAGTATTTT
CDR3aa: CASRSLAVFTDTQYF

abundance: few
d_gene: .
v_gene: TRBV20-1
j_gene: TRBJ2-7
CDR3nt: TGCAGTGCTAGCTTGCAGCGGGCCTCCTACGAGCAGTACTTC
CDR3aa: CSASLQRASYEQYF

abundance: .
d_gene: .
v_gene: TRBV10-3
j_gene: TRBJ2-7
CDR3nt: TGTGCCATCAGTGAGTCTTCAAGGGCCTACGAGCAGTACTTC
CDR3aa: CAISESSRAYEQYF

abundance: few
d_gene: .
v_gene: TRBV12-3/TRBV12-4
j_gene: TRBJ2-3
CDR3nt: TGTGCCAGCAGCCCCCAGATGGGGGAATGGTTGCAGTATTTT
CDR3aa: CASSPQMGEWLQYF

abundance: few
d_gene: .
v_gene: TRBV6-5
j_gene: TRBJ2-7
CDR3nt: TGTGCCAGCAGTTACGGAGAAAGCTCCTACGAGCAGTACTTC
CDR3aa: CASSYGESSYEQYF

abundance: .
d_gene: .
v_gene: TRBV20-1
j_gene: TRBJ2-5
CDR3nt: TGCAGTGCAGACCCAAGGACAGTGAAGACCCAGTACTTC
CDR3aa: CSADPRTVKTQYF

abundance: many
d_gene: .
v_gene: TRBV29-1
j_gene: TRBJ2-5
CDR3nt: TGCAGCGTTCAGCGGTTCCAAGAGACCCAGTACTTC
CDR3aa: CSVQRFQETQYF

abundance: .
d_gene: TRBD1
v_gene: TRBV20-1
j_gene: TRBJ2-7
CDR3nt: TGCAGTGCTACCCGGGACAGGGGAGGTGGGGGTACCTACGAGCAGTACTTC
CDR3aa: CSATRDRGGGGTYEQYF

abundance: .
d_gene: .
v_gene: TRBV20-1
j_gene: TRBJ2-3
CDR3nt: TGCAGTGCTAGACTCATTCGCGGATATATCACAGATACGCAGTATTTT
CDR3aa: CSARLIRGYITDTQYF

abundance: few
d_gene: TRBD2
v_gene: TRBV5-1
j_gene: TRBJ2-1
CDR3nt: TGCGCCAGCAGCCTTCTGGGTCCGGGAGGGTACAATGAGCAGTTCTTC
CDR3aa: CASSLLGPGGYNEQFF

abundance: many
d_gene: .
v_gene: TRBV12-3/TRBV12-4
j_gene: TRBJ2-3
CDR3nt: TGTGCCAGCGCCTTTGACTGGTCTAGCACAGATACGCAGTATTTT
CDR3aa: CASAFDWSSTDTQYF

abundance: many
d_gene: .
v_gene: TRBV7-2
j_gene: TRBJ2-7
CDR3nt: TGTGCCAGCAGCTTAGTTACAGCCGAGCAGTACTTC
CDR3aa: CASSLVTAEQYF

abundance: .
d_gene: .
v_gene: TRBV7-9
j_gene: TRBJ2-1
CDR3nt: TGTGCCAGCAGCGCCCCGCTACTAGGCCTCTTC
CDR3aa: CASSAPLLGLF

abundance: few
d_gene: .
v_gene: TRBV6-4
j_gene: TRBJ1-2
CDR3nt: TGTGCCAGCAGTGACGGATACTATGGCTACACCTTC
CDR3aa: CASSDGYYGYTF

abundance: .
d_gene: .
v_gene: TRBV29-1
j_gene: TRBJ2-1
CDR3nt: TGCAGCGTTGAGGCTTGGGGTGAGCAGTTCTTC
CDR3aa: CSVEAWGEQFF

abundance: many
d_gene: .
v_gene: TRBV20-1
j_gene: TRBJ2-1
CDR3nt: TGCAGTGCTAGAAACTCCTACTACAATGAGCAGTTCTTC
CDR3aa: CSARNSYYNEQFF

abundance: .
d_gene: .
v_gene: TRBV9
j_gene: TRBJ2-3
CDR3nt: TGTGCCAGCAGCGTAGCTCCCCTATACACAGATACGCAGTATTTT
CDR3aa: CASSVAPLYTDTQYF

abundance: many
d_gene: TRBD1
v_gene: TRBV27
j_gene: TRBJ2-7
CDR3nt: TGTGCCAGCAGTTCCGGGACAGGGGGCTACGAGCAGTACTTC
CDR3aa: CASSSGTGGYEQYF

abundance: many
d_gene: .
v_gene: TRBV2
j_gene: TRBJ2-1
CDR3nt: TGTGCCAGCAGGCGGGACCAACCTTACAATGAGCAGTTCTTC
CDR3aa: CASRRDQPYNEQFF

abundance: .
d_gene: .
v_gene: TRBV10-3
j_gene: TRBJ1-3
CDR3nt: TGTGCCACCGGCCCCTCACGACAAGCGTACTCTGGAAACACCATATATTTT
CDR3aa: CATGPSRQAYSGNTIYF

abundance: few
d_gene: TRBD1
v_gene: TRBV20-1
j_gene: TRBJ1-2
CDR3nt: TGCAGTGCTAGGGCGACAGGGTTGGGCTATGGCTACACCTTC
CDR3aa: CSARATGLGYGYTF

abundance: .
d_gene: .
v_gene: TRBV2
j_gene: TRBJ2-2
CDR3nt: TGTGCCAACACCTATTTAACCGGGGAGCTGTTTTTT
CDR3aa: CANTYLTGELFF